This T cell receptor (beta chain) was captured in a study of glioma-infiltrating T cells after dendritic cell vaccination. The V gene lost 5 bases and the J gene lost 0 bases, with 7 bases spanning the gap. The CDR3 is made up of 13 amino acids. The V gene's germline CDR1 is ENHRY and CDR2 SYGVKD. General study findings and limits: Patients with more pretreatment TILs had longer time to progression and survival.

Time point noted: after dendritic cell vaccination, including at tumor progression/relapse. This clone occurred a few times. No antigen is known for it. Sequenced by immunoSEQ multiplex PCR; TCRdb stores in-frame clones only, minus some. The table has 65,000 or so clones, about nine tenths seen once. J is TRBJ1-1 and V is TRBV10-3; D remains unclear. The sequencing used blood, collected after dendritic cell vaccination. This receptor was identified in a human donor with glioblastoma. CDR3 protein: CAISNGMNTEAFF. The DNA for the CDR3 is TGTGCCATCAGTAACGGGATGAACACTGAAGCTTTCTTT.